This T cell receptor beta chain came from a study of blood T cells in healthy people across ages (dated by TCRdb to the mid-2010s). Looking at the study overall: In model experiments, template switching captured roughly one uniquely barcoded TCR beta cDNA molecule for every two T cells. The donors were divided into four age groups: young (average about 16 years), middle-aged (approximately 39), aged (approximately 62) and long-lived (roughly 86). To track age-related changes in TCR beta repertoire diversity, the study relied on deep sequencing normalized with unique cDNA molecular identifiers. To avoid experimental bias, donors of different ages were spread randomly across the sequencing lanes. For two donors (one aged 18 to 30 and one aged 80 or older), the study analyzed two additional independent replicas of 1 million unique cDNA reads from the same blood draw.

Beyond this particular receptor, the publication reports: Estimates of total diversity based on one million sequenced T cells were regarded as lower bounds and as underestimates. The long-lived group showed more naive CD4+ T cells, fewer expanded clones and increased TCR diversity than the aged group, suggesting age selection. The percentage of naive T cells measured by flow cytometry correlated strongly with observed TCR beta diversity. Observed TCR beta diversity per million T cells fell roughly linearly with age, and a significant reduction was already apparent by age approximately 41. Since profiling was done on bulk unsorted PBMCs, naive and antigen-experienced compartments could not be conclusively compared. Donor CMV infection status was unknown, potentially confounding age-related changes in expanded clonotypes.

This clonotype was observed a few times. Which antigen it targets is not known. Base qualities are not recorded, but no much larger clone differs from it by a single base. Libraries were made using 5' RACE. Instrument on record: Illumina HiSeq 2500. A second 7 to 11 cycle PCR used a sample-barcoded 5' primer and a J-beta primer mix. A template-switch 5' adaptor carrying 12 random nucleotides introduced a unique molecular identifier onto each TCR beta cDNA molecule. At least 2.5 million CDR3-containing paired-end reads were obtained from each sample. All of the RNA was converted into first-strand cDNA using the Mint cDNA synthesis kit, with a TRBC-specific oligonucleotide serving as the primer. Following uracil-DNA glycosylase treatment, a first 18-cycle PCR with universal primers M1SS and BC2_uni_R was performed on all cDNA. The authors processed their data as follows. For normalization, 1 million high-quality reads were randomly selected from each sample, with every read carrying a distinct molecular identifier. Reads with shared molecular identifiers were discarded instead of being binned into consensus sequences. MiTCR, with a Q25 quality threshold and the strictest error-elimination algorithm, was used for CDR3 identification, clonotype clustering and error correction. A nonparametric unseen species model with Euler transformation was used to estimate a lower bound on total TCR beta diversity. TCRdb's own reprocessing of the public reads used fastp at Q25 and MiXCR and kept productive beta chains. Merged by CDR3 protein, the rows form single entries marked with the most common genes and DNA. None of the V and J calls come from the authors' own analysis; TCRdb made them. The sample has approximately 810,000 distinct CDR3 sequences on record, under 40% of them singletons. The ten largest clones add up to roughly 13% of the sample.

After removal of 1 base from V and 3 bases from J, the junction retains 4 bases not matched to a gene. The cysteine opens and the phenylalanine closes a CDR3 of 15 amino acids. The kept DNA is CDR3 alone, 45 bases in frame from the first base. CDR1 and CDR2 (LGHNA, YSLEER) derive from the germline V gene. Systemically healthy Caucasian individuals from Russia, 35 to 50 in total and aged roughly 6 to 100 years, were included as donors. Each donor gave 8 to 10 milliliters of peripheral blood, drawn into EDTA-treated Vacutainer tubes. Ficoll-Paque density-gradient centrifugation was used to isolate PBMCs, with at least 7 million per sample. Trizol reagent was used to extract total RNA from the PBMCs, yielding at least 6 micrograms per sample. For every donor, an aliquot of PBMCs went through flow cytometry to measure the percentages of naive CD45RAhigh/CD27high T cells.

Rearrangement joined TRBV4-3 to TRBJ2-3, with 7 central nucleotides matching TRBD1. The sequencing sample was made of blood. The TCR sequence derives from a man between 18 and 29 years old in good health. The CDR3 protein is CASSQAGGGTDTQYF. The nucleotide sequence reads TGCGCCAGCAGCCAAGCAGGGGGTGGGACAGATACGCAGTATTTT.